These T cell receptor beta chains were read from a single sample in a study of blood T cells in healthy people across ages. In TCRdb, the 5' RACE reads were re-called with MiXCR into one record per CDR3 protein. This sample carries 600,000 to 900,000 distinct CDR3 sequences, around 25% of them seen once, and the ten largest clones take approximately 2.9%. The data also belong to a second study, concerning T cells of mothers and their children.

Material: blood. The receptor source for this set is a boy under 18 in good health. Each CDR3 is given with its conserved first and last residue. D genes are given only for firm matches. Some rows have no size entry. The others give once, few or many, or a class for an expanded clone.

V gene	D gene	J gene	clone size	CDR3 DNA	CDR3 protein
TRBV3-1	TRBD2	TRBJ2-7	.	TGTGCCAGCAGCCATGAAGGGACTAGCGGCTCCTACGAGCAGTACTTC	CASSHEGTSGSYEQYF
TRBV27	.	TRBJ2-7	.	TGTGCCAGCAGCCCCTCGCACTCCCTGCGGCACGAGCAGTACTTC	CASSPSHSLRHEQYF
TRBV27	TRBD1	TRBJ1-1	.	TGTGCGTCCCACCGGGACAGGGGGCGGATCACTGAAGCTTTCTTT	CASHRDRGRITEAFF
TRBV12-5	.	TRBJ2-1	few	TGTGCTAGTGGGTTAGGGGTTCGGGACAATGAGCAGTTCTTC	CASGLGVRDNEQFF
TRBV27	.	TRBJ2-4	.	TGTGCCAGCAGTTTTGAAGGGGGAAACATTCAGTACTTC	CASSFEGGNIQYF
TRBV28	TRBD1	TRBJ1-1	few	TGTGCCAGCCGAAGGACAGGCTCGTTTCGGGGGAACACTGAAGCTTTCTTT	CASRRTGSFRGNTEAFF
TRBV10-3	TRBD1	TRBJ1-6	.	TGTGCCATCAGTGACCTCCGTGACAGGGAAGTAGGGGCCCTCCACTTT	CAISDLRDREVGALHF
TRBV12-3/TRBV12-4	.	TRBJ1-2	few	TGTGCCAGCAGTTTAGCGGGGGTGGGCTATGGCTACACCTTC	CASSLAGVGYGYTF
TRBV30	TRBD1	TRBJ2-7	few	TGTGCCTGGAACAGGGGAAGCTACGAGCAGTACTTC	CAWNRGSYEQYF
TRBV12-3/TRBV12-4	TRBD2	TRBJ2-3	.	TGTGCCAGCAGGGCGGGACTAGCAGGGCCCTCGGATACGCAGTATTTT	CASRAGLAGPSDTQYF
TRBV12-3/TRBV12-4	.	TRBJ1-2	.	TGTGCCACTGGGGACGCCGCCTATGGCTACACCTTC	CATGDAAYGYTF
TRBV25-1	.	TRBJ1-1	few	TGTGCCAGCACCAAAGAGTCGGGTTACACTGAAGCTTTCTTT	CASTKESGYTEAFF
TRBV4-2	TRBD2	TRBJ2-1	few	TGTGCCAGCAGCCCTAGACTAGCGGTCAATGAGCAGTTCTTC	CASSPRLAVNEQFF
TRBV27	TRBD1	TRBJ1-1	few	TGTGCCAGCAGTTATCAACAGGGGGGCACTGAAGCTTTCTTT	CASSYQQGGTEAFF
TRBV7-6	TRBD2	TRBJ2-2	few	TGTGCCAGCAGCTTCTCGGGGGGGCCGGTAATCAACACCGGGGAGCTGTTTTTT	CASSFSGGPVINTGELFF
TRBV13	TRBD2	TRBJ2-5	few	TGTGCCAGCAGCTTGATTAGCGGGGGAAGCAAGACCCAGTACTTC	CASSLISGGSKTQYF
TRBV28	TRBD1	TRBJ2-7	few	TGTGCCAGCAGTTTTTCCAATTTGGGGGACAGGGACGAGCAGTACTTC	CASSFSNLGDRDEQYF
TRBV29-1	TRBD1	TRBJ1-1	few	TGCAGCGTTGCCGGGACAGCGAACACTGAAGCTTTCTTT	CSVAGTANTEAFF
TRBV6-5	.	TRBJ2-2	.	TGTGCCAGCAGTTACGGAGGACAGAACACCGGGGAGCTGTTTTTT	CASSYGGQNTGELFF
TRBV12-3/TRBV12-4	TRBD2	TRBJ2-1	.	TGTGCCAGCAGTCAACCGGGACTAGCGGGTTACAATGAGCAGTTCTTC	CASSQPGLAGYNEQFF
TRBV20-1	.	TRBJ2-5	.	TGCAGTGCTAGAGGTGATATTGGTCGACAAGAGACCCAGTACTTC	CSARGDIGRQETQYF
TRBV20-1	TRBD1	TRBJ1-5	few	TGCAGTGCTGCCCGGACAGGGGGCCCTAATCAGCCCCAGCATTTT	CSAARTGGPNQPQHF
TRBV30	.	TRBJ2-7	few	TGTGCCTGGAGTGCCTTGGGAGGCGTGAGCTCCTACGAGCAGTACTTC	CAWSALGGVSSYEQYF
TRBV6-1	TRBD1	TRBJ2-7	few	TGTGCCAGCAGTCGACAGGGAATATCATACGAGCAGTACTTC	CASSRQGISYEQYF
TRBV12-3/TRBV12-4	.	TRBJ2-1	few	TGTGCCAGCAACGGGGGGCCGCTTCCCAATGAGCAGTTCTTC	CASNGGPLPNEQFF
TRBV7-9	.	TRBJ1-1	.	TGTGCCAGCAGCTTTGGGGATGCGGTCACTGAAGCTTTCTTT	CASSFGDAVTEAFF
TRBV6-5	TRBD2	TRBJ2-7	.	TGTGCCAGCAGTTACTCGGGGGAGGGCTACGAGCAGTACTTC	CASSYSGEGYEQYF
TRBV5-1	.	TRBJ1-4	.	TGCGCCAGCAGCCAGGGACATCTTAATGAAAAACTGTTTTTT	CASSQGHLNEKLFF
TRBV7-8	.	TRBJ2-5	few	TGTGCCAGCAGCTTGAGTAGCGTTAGCCCTCAAGAGACCCAGTACTTC	CASSLSSVSPQETQYF
TRBV6-5	.	TRBJ1-4	many	TGTGCCAGCAGTTACTCGTTCAGAGGAGATGAAAAACTGTTTTTT	CASSYSFRGDEKLFF
TRBV5-1	TRBD2	TRBJ2-3	few	TGCGCCAGCAGGCCTAGCGGGGGGCCCGCAGATACGCAGTATTTT	CASRPSGGPADTQYF
TRBV21-1	.	TRBJ2-5	.	TGTGCCAGCAGGAACGGACTAGCGGGGGGCCCAGAGACCCAGTACTTC	CASRNGLAGGPETQYF
TRBV28	TRBD1	TRBJ1-2	.	TGTGCCAGCAGTTTGCAGGGGGTCTCCTATGGCTACACCTTC	CASSLQGVSYGYTF
TRBV20-1	.	TRBJ1-1	.	TGCAGTGCTGCCCGGGACACTAACACTGAAGCTTTCTTT	CSAARDTNTEAFF
TRBV27	.	TRBJ1-4	few	TGTGCCAGCAGTTTTCGGCAGGTCCCTACAACTAATGAAAAACTGTTTTTT	CASSFRQVPTTNEKLFF